The source of this TCR beta chain is a study of identical twins. Germline V gives CDR1 SEHNR, CDR2 FQNEAQ (reference sequence). V shed 1 base and J 3 bases; nucleotides not matched to a gene: 10. The CDR3 is 18 amino acids. Unique molecular identifiers were present on the cDNA, and a universal primer site came from template switching. TCRdb re-called the 5' RACE reads with MiXCR, one entry per CDR3 protein. This sample has some 1,600,000 distinct CDR3 sequences, with around 29% found just once. On this clonotype itself: Antigen specificity is unknown.

Regarding the study as a whole: Not following the same donors, the study drew its conclusions from cross-sectional statistical analysis. Memory repertoires showed no such pattern, whereas abundant cord blood beta clonotypes carried fewer insertions.

Sequenced input: cord blood. This chain uses TRBV7-9 with TRBJ2-3; the match to TRBD2 covers 10 bases. The clonotype was recovered from a newborn girl in good health. The CDR3 DNA follows: TGTGCCAGCAGCTTAGGCGTAAAGCGGGAGGGCCGGACAGATACGCAGTATTTT. This codes for CASSLGVKREGRTDTQYF.